The 6 T cell receptor beta chains in this list originate from one sample, sequenced in a study of T cells in localized non-small cell lung cancer. The method was immunoSEQ multiplex PCR; TCRdb's version includes in-frame clones alone and lacks a portion of them. Among fewer than 4,500 clones listed, around 21% were seen once. The specimen comprised lung tumor tissue, sampled before any cancer treatment. Receptors originate from a female donor of 60 years or more with stage II lung adenocarcinoma.

The chain uses TRBV19 and TRBJ1-2; D may be TRBD1 (6 bases). V was cut by 5 bases and J by 0 bases, with 10 bases left in between. Germline values: CDR1 LNHDA, CDR2 SQIVND (reference sequence). CDR3 length: 14 amino acids. The CDR3 DNA reads TGTGCCAGTAGTCCGGACAGACCTAACTATGGCTACACCTTC. It translates to CASSPDRPNYGYTF.

V usage is TRBV6-8 and J usage is TRBJ2-1, with 7 bases fitting TRBD2. V shed 6 bases, J shed 2 bases, and the junction held 10 bases outside the gene matches. CDR1 MNHGY and CDR2 SAAAGT come from the germline V gene. This CDR3 has 16 amino acids. The CDR3 region is CASSPDASGTYNEQFF. The CDR3 DNA follows: TGTGCCAGCAGCCCGGACGCTAGCGGTACCTACAATGAGCAGTTCTTC.

The gene calls are TRBV28 and TRBJ2-1, with D possibly being TRBD2 (6 bases). The ends were cut back, 4 bases at V and 13 bases at J, with 23 bases in the middle. CDR1 and CDR2 from the germline V gene are MDHEN and SYDVKM. The CDR3 runs 15 residues. The CDR3 region has the DNA TGTGCCAGCAGTTCTCGGTCTTACGGGAGTCAAGGTCAGTTCTTC. Its translation is CASSSRSYGSQGQFF.

The J gene is TRBJ2-7, the V gene TRBV5-1, with 12 bases fitting TRBD2. After removal of 4 bases from V and 4 bases from J, the junction contained 15 bases not matched to a gene. CDR3 length: 18 residues. Germline V gives CDR1 SGHRS, CDR2 YFSETQ. The CDR3 loop is CASSLTQRTSGTSYEQYF. CDR3 sequence (DNA): TGCGCCAGCAGCCTAACACAAAGGACTAGCGGGACCTCGTACGAGCAGTACTTC.

The chain links TRBV28 to TRBJ1-1, with D unclear. Germline V gene sequence: CDR1 MDHEN, CDR2 SYDVKM. The CDR3 contains 12 residues. Trimming took 7 bases from V and 5 from J, leaving 11 bases between them. The CDR3 here is CASNLGRTEAFF. The CDR3 nucleotides read TGTGCCAGCAATCTAGGCCGGACTGAAGCTTTCTTT.

This chain joins TRBV9 and TRBJ1-2; D not certain. The V and J ends lost 5 bases and 8 bases respectively, with 16 bases between them. The CDR3 totals 13 residues. Germline V CDR1 and CDR2: SGDLS, YYNGEE. CDR3 sequence reads: CASSEGSGLGYTF. CDR3 nucleotides: TGTGCCAGCAGTGAAGGTTCTGGGCTCGGCTACACCTTC.